These 3 T cell receptor beta chains were all obtained from the same sample, sequenced in a study of OX40 agonist ivuxolimab in advanced cancers. TCRdb's table, derived via immunoSEQ multiplex PCR, lists solely in-frame clones and lacks some. The table lists approximately 64,000 clones, approximately 80% of them singletons. The sequencing used CD4+ or CD8+ T cells sorted from blood, collected in a trial of the OX40 agonist ivuxolimab. The origin of the receptors is an adult with an advanced solid tumor such as melanoma, head and neck, liver or kidney cancer.

V usage is TRBV5-1 and J usage is TRBJ2-5; D gene unclear. TRBJ2-7 matches the DNA end more closely, so the J call is doubtful. The CDR3 is 15 residues long. Germline V gene data show CDR1 as SGHRS and CDR2 as YFSETQ. The CDR3 DNA reads TGCGCCAGCAGCTTGGGTCCAGGCGAAACCTACGAGCAGTACTTC. Protein: CASSLGPGETYEQYF.

The V gene is TRBV7-9, the J gene TRBJ2-3, with TRBD1 matching over 7 bases. CDR3 length: 14 amino acids. Germline CDR1 is SEHNR and CDR2 is FQNEAQ (reference sequence). Losses at the gene ends were 4 bases for V and 4 bases for J; bases not matched to a gene: 5. CDR3 DNA sequence: TGTGCCAGCAGCTCTCACGACAGGGCAGATACGCAGTATTTT. This encodes CASSSHDRADTQYF.

V is TRBV30 and J is TRBJ1-1; 8 bases are a match to TRBD1. The germline V gene has CDR1 GTSNPN and CDR2 SVGIG (reference sequence). After removal of 4 bases from V and 1 base from J, the junction contained 5 bases not matched to a gene. The CDR3 totals 14 residues. Written as DNA, the CDR3 is TGTGCCTGGAATCAGGGGGCGCGGAACACTGAAGCTTTCTTT. Amino acid sequence: CAWNQGARNTEAFF.